This TCR beta chain was sequenced in a study of blood T cell repertoires in COVID-19. Germline CDR1 and CDR2: MDHEN and SYDVKM. The CDR3 loop spans 15 amino acids. The V gene lost 8 bases and the J gene lost 7 bases, with 23 bases spanning the gap. Assay used: immunoSEQ multiplex PCR; TCRdb lists only in-frame clones, some missing. The data show some 300,000 clones, about 87% seen once. The TCR originated in a woman in her 30s who had recovered from COVID-19. Sample: peripheral blood. The V call is TRBV28, the J call TRBJ2-5, with D possibly TRBD1 on 6 matching bases. The chain's CDR3 is CASLTGGQGTMTQYF. As DNA, the CDR3 is TGTGCCAGCCTAACCGGTGGGCAGGGGACAATGACCCAGTACTTC.